This T cell receptor (beta chain) was captured in a study of CD8+CD57+ T cells in acquired aplastic anemia. All patients picked for sequencing had shown, by flow cytometry, an expansion of CD8+CD57+ cells. No therapy had been given to the patients at the time of blood sampling. The germline CDR1 and CDR2 sequences are DFQATT and SNEGSKA (reference sequence). This CDR3 is 13 amino acids long. Trimming removed 4 bases at V and 1 base at J, with 7 bases between. Genomic DNA served as template for TCR beta VDJ and CDR3 profiling. TCRdb fed the reads into MiXCR, producing one record per CDR3 protein. The data show under 200,000 distinct CDR3 sequences, less than 50% seen once. Study outcomes and limitations: Overlap between patients and controls comprised roughly 28 CD8+ CDR3 sequences.

This clonotype has a count of ten or more. The antigen remains undetermined. This receptor was obtained from a human donor with aplastic anemia. The sample consisted of sorted CD4+, CD8+, or CD8+CD57+ T cells (not recorded which) from PBMCs. This chain uses TRBV20-1 with TRBJ2-2, with D tentatively TRBD1 (5 bases). The CDR3 here is CSAKTGNTGELFF. The CDR3 DNA is TGCAGTGCTAAAACAGGGAACACCGGGGAGCTGTTTTTT.